The 32 T cell receptor beta chains in this list originate from one sample, sequenced in a study of cytomegalovirus exposure and HLA in healthy donors. The study ran its PCR with 60 Vbeta and 13 Jbeta primers. TCRdb's copy holds only in-frame clones and misses some; the assay was immunoSEQ multiplex PCR. In the table there are 200,000 or so clones, around 75% of which are singletons. Material for sequencing was PBMCs. These receptors all come from a man in his forties in good health and CMV-seropositive.

This chain connects TRBV6-5 to TRBJ2-1, with D possibly TRBD1 on 6 matching bases. The CDR3 is 13 residues long. The V gene lost 2 bases and the J gene lost 5 bases, with 7 bases spanning the gap. Per the germline V gene, CDR1 is MNHEY and CDR2 is SVGAGI. This CDR3 is CASSYGQHNEQFF. CDR3 nucleotide sequence: TGTGCCAGCAGTTACGGACAGCACAATGAGCAGTTCTTC.

This CDR3 reads CASSLGQGAQEKLFF. The DNA of the CDR3 is TGCGCCAGCAGCTTGGGGCAGGGGGCGCAGGAAAAACTGTTTTTT. The chain has TRBV5-1 and TRBJ1-4, with 8 positions matching TRBD1. Germline trimming cut 0 bases from V and 8 bases from J; bases unmatched to any gene: 6. The CDR3 is 15 amino acids. Germline assignment: CDR1 SGHRS and CDR2 YFSETQ.

The chain joins TRBV18 to TRBJ1-4; 9 positions match TRBD1. CDR1 is KGHSH and CDR2 is LQKENI in the germline V gene. J was trimmed by 4 bases and V by 3 bases; bases with no gene match: 3. CDR3 length equals 15 residues. CDR3 nucleotide sequence: TGTGCCAGCTCACCCCGGGACAGGGTTAATGAAAAACTGTTTTTT. Its translation is CASSPRDRVNEKLFF.

The chain couples TRBV7-2 to TRBJ1-2; D is possibly TRBD1 (5 bases). CDR1 and CDR2 from the germline V gene are SGHTA and FQGNSA. The CDR3 is made up of 14 amino acids. V was shortened by 1 base and J by 4 bases, with 10 bases between the two germline ends. The CDR3 here is CASSLEGRPYGYTF. CDR3 DNA: TGTGCCAGCAGCTTAGAGGGGAGGCCCTATGGCTACACCTTC.

The chain joins TRBV5-1 to TRBJ2-7, with 7 positions matching TRBD1. The J segment lost 0 bases and the V segment lost 3 bases, leaving 6 bases of the junction unmatched. CDR3 size: 15 residues. Germline CDR1 SGHRS, CDR2 YFSETQ. The CDR3 coding sequence is TGCGCCAGCAGCTCACAGGGGTTGGGCTCCTACGAGCAGTACTTC. Encoded protein: CASSSQGLGSYEQYF.

The chain joins TRBV14 to TRBJ2-3; D is ambiguous. The CDR3 has 14 residues. Trimming took 1 base from V and 0 from J, leaving 5 bases between them. Germline V lookup: CDR1 SGHDN, CDR2 FVKESK. In nucleotides, the CDR3 is TGTGCCAGCAGCCAAGTCGGGAGCACAGATACGCAGTATTTT. Protein product: CASSQVGSTDTQYF.

The chain couples TRBV4-1 to TRBJ1-1; no firm D call. V dropped 3 bases and J dropped 5 bases, with 16 bases sitting between them. Germline loops: CDR1 MGHRA, CDR2 YSYEKL. This CDR3 contains 15 residues. CDR3 sequence: CASSQEPGGTTEAFF. The CDR3 nucleotides are TGCGCCAGCAGCCAGGAACCTGGAGGAACGACTGAAGCTTTCTTT.

The V gene is TRBV7-8, the J gene TRBJ2-5; tentatively, D is TRBD2 (5 bases). The CDR3 contains 12 residues. Germline lookup yields CDR1 SGHVS and CDR2 FQNEAQ. Trimming left V 1 base short and J 14 bases short, with 14 bases between. The CDR3 loop reads CASSLVTTGSYF. In DNA, the CDR3 is TGTGCCAGCAGCTTAGTAACGACGGGATCCTACTTC.

This clone was seen only a few times. This chain uses TRBV7-2 with TRBJ2-7, with D uncertain. CDR3 length: 13 amino acids. V lost 8 bases and J 3 bases, leaving 14 bases between the germline ends. Germline CDR1 and CDR2: SGHTA and FQGNSA. As DNA, the CDR3 is TGTGCCAGCGGTAGGAGTCCCAACTACGAGCAGTACTTC. Its translation: CASGRSPNYEQYF.

The rearrangement links TRBV27 to TRBJ2-5; TRBD1 matches at 8 bases. Germline values: CDR1 MNHEY, CDR2 SMNVEV (reference sequence). J lost 5 bases, V lost 6 bases, and 11 bases had no gene match. This CDR3 is built from 15 residues. CDR3 protein: CASRGVAQGAETQYF. For the CDR3, the DNA is TGTGCCAGCAGGGGGGTTGCGCAGGGGGCTGAGACCCAGTACTTC.

The chain is built from TRBV9 and TRBJ2-1; D is possibly TRBD1 (5 bases). This CDR3 is 15 amino acids long. Germline V lookup: CDR1 SGDLS, CDR2 YYNGEE. Trimming removed 4 bases at V and 4 bases at J, with 15 bases between. The CDR3 region is CASSPNAGLYNEQFF. CDR3 bases: TGTGCCAGCAGCCCCAACGCAGGGCTATACAATGAGCAGTTCTTC.

The chain is built from TRBV6-1 and TRBJ1-5, with 11 bases lining up with TRBD1. The CDR3 has 15 residues. The trim removed 5 bases at V and 7 bases at J, leaving 7 bases unmatched. The germline V gene has CDR1 MNHNS and CDR2 SASEGT. CDR3 protein: CASSIGQGAWQPQHF. For the CDR3, the DNA is TGTGCCAGCAGTATAGGACAGGGGGCCTGGCAGCCCCAGCATTTT.

The chain is built from TRBV9 and TRBJ2-4; TRBD2 matches 10 bases. This CDR3 is built from 15 residues. J was trimmed by 6 bases and V by 0 bases; bases with no gene match: 3. The germline V gene has CDR1 SGDLS and CDR2 YYNGEE. The CDR3 reads CASSVGPSGGNIQYF. The CDR3 nucleotides are TGTGCCAGCAGCGTAGGGCCTAGCGGGGGAAACATTCAGTACTTC.

This clone was detected only once. This chain links TRBV7-9 with TRBJ1-2; possibly TRBD1 for D (6 bases). CDR1 is SEHNR, CDR2 FQNEAQ, per germline (reference sequence). The V gene lost 5 bases and the J gene lost 7 bases, with 17 bases spanning the gap. This CDR3 has 14 residues. The CDR3 nucleotides are TGTGCCAGCAGCCCCTTATCGGCAGGGGCTGGCTACACCTTC. This gives the protein CASSPLSAGAGYTF.

The chain carries TRBV4-1 and TRBJ2-3; TRBD2 matches 9 bases. The trim removed 4 bases at V and 3 bases at J, leaving 5 bases unmatched. The CDR3 covers 15 residues. The germline V gene has CDR1 MGHRA and CDR2 YSYEKL. The CDR3 loop reads CASSLTSGLTDTQYF. As DNA, the CDR3 is TGCGCCAGCAGCCTCACTAGCGGGCTTACAGATACGCAGTATTTT.

The rearrangement uses TRBV9 and TRBJ1-2; TRBD1 aligns across 7 bases. Trimming took 4 bases from V and 3 from J; bases not matched to a gene: 9. This CDR3 is built from 15 residues. Germline CDR1 and CDR2: SGDLS and YYNGEE. The CDR3 loop reads CASSLTGTDYYGYTF. The CDR3 nucleotides are TGTGCCAGCAGCCTCACAGGGACAGATTACTATGGCTACACCTTC. Complete variable domain (other parts from reference TRBV9 and TRBJ1-2): DSGVTQTPKHLITATGQRVTLRCSPRSGDLSVYWYQQSLDQGLQFLIQYYNGEERAKGNILERFSAQQFPDLHSELNLSSLELGDSALYFCASSLTGTDYYGYTFGSGTRLTVV.

The genes are TRBV5-6 and TRBJ2-7; weak D call: TRBD1 (5 bases). V was clipped by 3 bases and J by 3 bases, with 7 bases between them. The CDR3 runs 12 residues. Looked up from germline, CDR1 is SGHDT and CDR2 is YYEEEE. The CDR3 DNA is TGTGCCAGCAGCTCGGACAACTACGAGCAGTACTTC. Protein product: CASSSDNYEQYF.

The chain uses TRBV5-1 and TRBJ2-5; 12 bases align to TRBD2. With V trimmed by 0 bases and J by 11 bases, 11 bases remained unmatched. The CDR3 has 16 residues. Germline V gives CDR1 SGHRS, CDR2 YFSETQ. The CDR3 region has the DNA TGCGCCAGCAGCTTGGGACTAGCGGGGGACTACTCCGGGCAGTACTTC. Translated, it gives CASSLGLAGDYSGQYF.

This chain uses TRBV7-9 with TRBJ1-4; no firm D call. V was shortened by 4 bases and J by 11 bases, with 11 bases between the two germline ends. From germline, CDR1 is SEHNR and CDR2 FQNEAQ (reference sequence). The CDR3 has 12 amino acids. The CDR3 coding sequence is TGTGCCAGCAGCTCCCTCGAGCTCAAACTGTTTTTT. Encoded protein: CASSSLELKLFF.

The chain recombines TRBV7-2 with TRBJ2-7, with TRBD2 identical over 8 bases. The CDR3 totals 17 residues. J was trimmed by 0 bases and V by 2 bases; bases with no gene match: 9. Germline V gene lookup returns CDR1 SGHTA and CDR2 FQGNSA. CDR3 sequence (DNA): TGTGCCAGCAGCTTAATGGTGGCACTAGCGGACTCCTACGAGCAGTACTTC. Protein sequence: CASSLMVALADSYEQYF.

V and J are TRBV27 and TRBJ2-7; possibly TRBD1 for D (6 bases). Germline loops: CDR1 MNHEY, CDR2 SMNVEV (reference sequence). Trimming took 7 bases from V and 2 from J, leaving 12 bases between them. CDR3 size: 13 residues. CDR3 protein: CASIRQGTYEQYF. CDR3 DNA sequence: TGTGCCAGCATAAGGCAGGGGACCTACGAGCAGTACTTC.

The table lists this clone with a count of one. The chain combines TRBV10-3 with TRBJ2-1; 12 bases map to TRBD1. Germline V gene lookup returns CDR1 ENHRY and CDR2 SYGVKD. The CDR3 length is 14 residues. V shed 6 bases and J 9 bases; nucleotides not matched to a gene: 6. CDR3 coding DNA: TGTGCCATCAGGGGACAGGGGGCGTCGGGTGAGCAGTTCTTC. This translates into CAIRGQGASGEQFF.

This clone has only a few counts. This chain's CDR3 is CASSDWQGYEQYF. CDR3 nucleotide sequence: TGTGCCAGCAGTGACTGGCAGGGCTACGAGCAGTACTTC. The genes are TRBV2 and TRBJ2-7, with a tentative D call TRBD1 (5 bases). Germline V gives CDR1 SNHLY, CDR2 FYNNEI. This CDR3 contains 13 residues. V gave up 3 bases and J gave up 3 bases, with 9 bases separating them.

The V and J genes are TRBV30 and TRBJ2-7; D may be TRBD1 (5 bases). This CDR3 region has 14 residues. Looked up from germline, CDR1 is GTSNPN and CDR2 is SVGIG (reference sequence). Trimming pared 0 bases from V and 2 bases from J, leaving 11 bases between. The chain's CDR3 is CAWSVWGKAYEQYF. CDR3 sequence (DNA): TGTGCCTGGAGTGTATGGGGCAAGGCCTACGAGCAGTACTTC.

The chain is built from TRBV2 and TRBJ2-7, with 10 bases aligning to TRBD1. There are 14 residues in the CDR3. V shed 3 bases, J shed 7 bases, and the junction held 6 bases outside the gene matches. Germline V CDR1 and CDR2: SNHLY, FYNNEI. The CDR3 DNA sequence: TGTGCCAGCAGTGAGGGAGACAGGGGGCGAGAGCAGTACTTC. It translates to CASSEGDRGREQYF.

This clone appeared a single time. The J gene is TRBJ2-3, the V gene TRBV5-4, with D hard to call. This CDR3 is 13 amino acids long. Deletions cut 1 base from V and 4 bases from J, with 7 bases between. The germline CDR1 and CDR2 sequences are SGHNT and YYREEE (reference sequence). As DNA, the CDR3 is TGTGCCAGCAGCTTGCAACTCCCAGATACGCAGTATTTT. Its translation is CASSLQLPDTQYF.

The J gene is TRBJ2-7, the V gene TRBV21-1; the table's D call, TRBD1, has no DNA check behind it. TRBV21-1 is a listed pseudogene. The CDR3 covers 16 residues. The CDR3 coding sequence is TGTGCCAGCGGCCAGGTAAGCAGGGGCGATACCTACGAGCAGTACTTC. This sequence encodes CASGQVSRGDTYEQYF.

The chain links TRBV4-3 to TRBJ2-7; TRBD2 might be the D (6 bases). Trimming left V 1 base short and J 3 bases short, with 13 bases between. Germline V gene data show CDR1 as LGHNA and CDR2 as YSLEER. This CDR3 has 15 amino acids. CDR3 protein: CASSQVWGVGYEQYF. DNA for the CDR3: TGCGCCAGCAGCCAAGTATGGGGGGTAGGCTACGAGCAGTACTTC.

The V gene is TRBV9, the J gene TRBJ1-3; D not resolved. Germline V CDR1 and CDR2: SGDLS, YYNGEE. Trimming stripped 3 bases from V and 7 bases from J, with 11 bases between. This CDR3 comprises 13 residues. The CDR3 DNA reads as TGTGCCAGCAGCGCCGGGAACGGCAACACCATATATTTT. This codes for CASSAGNGNTIYF.

This clone was seen only once. V and J are TRBV9 and TRBJ1-6; D possibly corresponds to TRBD1 (5 bases). The length of the CDR3 is 16 residues. Trimming took 3 bases from V and 2 from J, leaving 12 bases between them. Germline CDR1 reads SGDLS; CDR2 reads YYNGEE. The chain's CDR3 is CASSGRRDAYNSPLHF. CDR3 coding DNA: TGTGCCAGCAGCGGCAGGAGGGACGCCTATAATTCACCCCTCCACTTT.

The J gene is TRBJ1-6, the V gene TRBV27; D unclear. V gave up 3 bases and J gave up 4 bases, with 7 bases separating them. The germline V gene has CDR1 MNHEY and CDR2 SMNVEV (reference sequence). The CDR3 runs 14 residues. The CDR3 reads CASSFTEYNSPLHF. CDR3 DNA sequence: TGTGCCAGCAGTTTTACAGAGTATAATTCACCCCTCCACTTT.

In this sample, this clone turned up a few times. The chain joins TRBV5-4 to TRBJ1-6; D gene uncertain. This CDR3 contains 16 residues. Looked up from germline, CDR1 is SGHNT and CDR2 is YYREEE (reference sequence). V lost 0 bases and J 3 bases, leaving 10 bases between the germline ends. The DNA of the CDR3 is TGTGCCAGCAGCTTGGCCGACCGGAGCTATAATTCACCCCTCCACTTT. Protein product: CASSLADRSYNSPLHF.